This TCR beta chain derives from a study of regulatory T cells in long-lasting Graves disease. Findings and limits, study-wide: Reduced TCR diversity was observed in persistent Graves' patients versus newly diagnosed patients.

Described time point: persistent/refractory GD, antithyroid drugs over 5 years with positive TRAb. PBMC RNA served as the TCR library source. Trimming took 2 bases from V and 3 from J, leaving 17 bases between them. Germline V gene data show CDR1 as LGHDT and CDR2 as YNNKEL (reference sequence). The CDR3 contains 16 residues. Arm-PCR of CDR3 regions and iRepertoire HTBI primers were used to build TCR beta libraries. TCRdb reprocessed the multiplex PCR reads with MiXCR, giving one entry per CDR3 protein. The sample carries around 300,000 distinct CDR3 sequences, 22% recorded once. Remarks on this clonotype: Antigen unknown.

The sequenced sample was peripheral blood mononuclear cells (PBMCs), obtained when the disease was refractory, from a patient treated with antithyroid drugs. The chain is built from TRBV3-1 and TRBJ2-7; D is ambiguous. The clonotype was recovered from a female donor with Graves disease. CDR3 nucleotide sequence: TGTGCCAGCAGCCAACCCCCCGCTAGTCTTTTCTACGAGCAGTACTTC. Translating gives CASSQPPASLFYEQYF.